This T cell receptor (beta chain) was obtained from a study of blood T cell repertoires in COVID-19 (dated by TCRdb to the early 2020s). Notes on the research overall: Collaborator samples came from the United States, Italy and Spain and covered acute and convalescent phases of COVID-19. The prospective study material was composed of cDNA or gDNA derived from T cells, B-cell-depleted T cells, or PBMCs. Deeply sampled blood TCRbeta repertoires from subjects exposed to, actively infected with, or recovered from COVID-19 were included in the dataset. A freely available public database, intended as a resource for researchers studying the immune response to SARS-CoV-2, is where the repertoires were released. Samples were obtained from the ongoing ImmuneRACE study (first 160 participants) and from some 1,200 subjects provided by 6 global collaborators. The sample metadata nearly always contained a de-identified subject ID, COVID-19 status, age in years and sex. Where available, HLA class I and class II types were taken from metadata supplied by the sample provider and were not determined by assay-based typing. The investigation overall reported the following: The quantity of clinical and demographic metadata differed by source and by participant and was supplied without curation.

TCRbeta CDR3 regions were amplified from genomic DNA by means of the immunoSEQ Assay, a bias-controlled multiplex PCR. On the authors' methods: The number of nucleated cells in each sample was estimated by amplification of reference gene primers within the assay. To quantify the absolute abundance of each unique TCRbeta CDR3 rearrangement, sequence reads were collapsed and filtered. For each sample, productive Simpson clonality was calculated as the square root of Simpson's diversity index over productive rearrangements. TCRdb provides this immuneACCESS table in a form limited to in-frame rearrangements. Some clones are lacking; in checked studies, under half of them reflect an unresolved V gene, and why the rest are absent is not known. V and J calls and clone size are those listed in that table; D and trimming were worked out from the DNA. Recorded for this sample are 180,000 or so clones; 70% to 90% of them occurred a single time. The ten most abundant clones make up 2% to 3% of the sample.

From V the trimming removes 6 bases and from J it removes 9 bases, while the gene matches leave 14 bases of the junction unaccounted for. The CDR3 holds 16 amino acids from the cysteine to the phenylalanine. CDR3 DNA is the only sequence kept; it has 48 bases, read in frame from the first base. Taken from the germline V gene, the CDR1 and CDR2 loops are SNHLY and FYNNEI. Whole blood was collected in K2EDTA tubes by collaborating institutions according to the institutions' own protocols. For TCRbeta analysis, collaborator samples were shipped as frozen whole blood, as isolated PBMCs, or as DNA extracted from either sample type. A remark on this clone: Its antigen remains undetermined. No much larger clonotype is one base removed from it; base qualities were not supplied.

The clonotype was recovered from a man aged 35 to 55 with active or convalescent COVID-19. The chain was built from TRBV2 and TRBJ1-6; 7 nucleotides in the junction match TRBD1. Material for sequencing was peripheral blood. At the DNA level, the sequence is TGTGCCAGCAGGAACCAGGGGGGTTCAGGGAGTTCACCCCTCCACTTT. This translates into CASRNQGGSGSSPLHF.